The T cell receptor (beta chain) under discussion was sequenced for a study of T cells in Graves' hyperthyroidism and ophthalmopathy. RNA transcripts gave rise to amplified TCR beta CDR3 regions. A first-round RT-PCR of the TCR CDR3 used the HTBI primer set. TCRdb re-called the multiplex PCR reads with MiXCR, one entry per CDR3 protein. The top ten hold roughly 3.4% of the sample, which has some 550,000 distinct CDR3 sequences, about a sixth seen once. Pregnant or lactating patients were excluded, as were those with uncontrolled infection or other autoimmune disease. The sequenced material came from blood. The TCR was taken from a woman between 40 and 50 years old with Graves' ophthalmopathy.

CDR3 sequence (DNA): TGTGCCAGCAGTCTTACACTTGTATCCTCTGGGGCCAACGTCCTGACTTTC. This sequence encodes CASSLTLVSSGANVLTF. The chain couples TRBV3-1 to TRBJ2-6, with unresolved D. Looked up from germline, CDR1 is LGHDT and CDR2 is YNNKEL (reference sequence). This CDR3 region has 17 residues. Trimming took 6 bases from V and 0 from J, leaving 15 bases between them.